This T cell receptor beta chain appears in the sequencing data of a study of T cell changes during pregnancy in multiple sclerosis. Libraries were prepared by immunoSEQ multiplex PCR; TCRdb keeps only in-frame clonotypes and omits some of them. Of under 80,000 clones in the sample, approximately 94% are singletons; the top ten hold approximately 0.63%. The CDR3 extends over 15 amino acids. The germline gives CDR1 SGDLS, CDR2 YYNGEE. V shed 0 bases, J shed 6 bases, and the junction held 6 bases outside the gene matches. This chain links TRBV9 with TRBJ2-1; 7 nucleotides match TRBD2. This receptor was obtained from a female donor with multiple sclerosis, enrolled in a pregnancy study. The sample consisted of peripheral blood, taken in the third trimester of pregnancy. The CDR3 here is CASSVGASGINEQFF. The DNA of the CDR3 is TGTGCCAGCAGCGTAGGGGCTAGCGGAATCAATGAGCAGTTCTTC.